The 30 T cell receptor beta chains given below trace back to one sample, sequenced in a study of monozygotic twins with inflammatory bowel disease. TCRdb reprocessed the 5' RACE reads, with one entry per CDR3 protein and no DNA. The sample table includes over 100,000 distinct CDR3 sequences. What was sequenced was blood. The receptors were sampled from a human donor with ulcerative colitis or Crohn's disease, or a healthy co-twin of an affected twin (not recorded which).

V usage is TRBV5-1 and J usage is TRBJ2-7; the D call of TRBD2 rests on TCRdb alone, since no DNA is present to check it. Germline CDR1 SGHRS, CDR2 YFSETQ. CDR3 length: 13 residues. The CDR3 loop reads CASGPLGGYEQYF.

The chain uses TRBV19 and TRBJ2-1; TCRdb lists TRBD2, though no DNA is available to test this call. The CDR3 runs to 15 residues. Germline V lookup: CDR1 LNHDA, CDR2 SQIVND (reference sequence). The CDR3: CASNFQAGGHNEQFF.

The chain links TRBV5-1 to TRBJ1-4; TCRdb lists TRBD1, though no DNA is available to test this call. Per the germline V gene, CDR1 is SGHRS and CDR2 is YFSETQ. The CDR3 contains 14 residues. This chain's CDR3 is CASTRGEANEKLFF.

V usage is TRBV12-3 or TRBV12-4 and J usage is TRBJ2-1; TCRdb selects TRBD2, and the lack of DNA leaves this call unchecked. This CDR3 spans 15 amino acids. CDR3 sequence reads: CASRAGFGRAGEQFF.

V is TRBV5-1 and J is TRBJ2-1; TCRdb indicates TRBD2, and absent DNA this call remains unverified. This CDR3 is built from 19 residues. Germline V gives CDR1 SGHRS, CDR2 YFSETQ. This chain's CDR3 is CASSLEAQTSGSSFDEQFF.

This sequence joins TRBV7-6 and TRBJ2-7; the D gene TCRdb calls, TRBD2, cannot be checked with no DNA. Germline lookup yields CDR1 SGHVS and CDR2 FNYEAQ. This CDR3 has 15 amino acids. The CDR3 reads CASSLDGRANDEQYF.

The J gene is TRBJ2-3, the V gene TRBV6-2 or TRBV6-3; TCRdb's D call of TRBD2 is untestable without DNA. Germline loops: CDR1 MNHEY, CDR2 SVGEGT. This CDR3 is built from 14 residues. CDR3 in amino acids: CASSGLPPMDTQYF.

The J gene is TRBJ2-1, the V gene TRBV4-1; without DNA, the TCRdb call of TRBD1 cannot be checked. This CDR3 has 14 residues. Germline CDR1 reads MGHRA; CDR2 reads YSYEKL. The CDR3: CASSGAATYNEQFF.

This rearrangement joins TRBV12-3 or TRBV12-4 to TRBJ2-5; the D call of TRBD1 rests on TCRdb alone, since no DNA is present to check it. The length of the CDR3 is 15 residues. CDR3 region: CASSFGGGALETQYF.

The chain combines TRBV12-3 or TRBV12-4 with TRBJ2-4; TCRdb returns TRBD1, unconfirmable since there is no DNA. This CDR3 has 15 residues. CDR3 sequence reads: CASSSHRTEKNMQYF.

The chain recombines TRBV7-2 with TRBJ2-7; TCRdb gives TRBD1 as the D gene, but with no DNA this cannot be confirmed. Germline lookup yields CDR1 SGHTA and CDR2 FQGNSA. This CDR3 is built from 13 residues. This chain's CDR3 is CASSPLQVGEQYF. Together with reference TRBV7-2 and TRBJ2-7, the CDR3 gives the full variable domain: GAGVSQSPSNKVTEKGKDVELRCDPISGHTALYWYRQSLGQGLEFLIYFQGNSAPDKSGLPSDRFSAERTGGSVSTLTIQRTQQEDSAVYLCASSPLQVGEQYFGPGTRLTVT.

The genes are TRBV18 and TRBJ2-1; TCRdb's D gene call, TRBD1, goes unchecked for lack of DNA. Germline V lookup: CDR1 KGHSH, CDR2 LQKENI. The CDR3 is made up of 20 amino acids. Here the CDR3 reads CASSRTGDISEPPWGNEQFF.

The chain is built from TRBV27 and TRBJ2-3. The CDR3 runs 16 residues. Germline V gene sequence: CDR1 MNHEY, CDR2 SMNVEV (reference sequence). The CDR3 loop reads CASSQLGVRGTDTQYF.

The gene calls are TRBV28 and TRBJ2-5; TCRdb picks TRBD2, but there is no DNA to check that call. Germline CDR1 and CDR2: MDHEN and SYDVKM. The CDR3 is made up of 17 amino acids. This CDR3 is CASSQTRSSGLQETQYF.

The rearrangement links TRBV7-2 to TRBJ2-7; TCRdb outputs TRBD2, but without DNA this stays unchecked. Germline CDR1 is SGHTA and CDR2 is FQGNSA. The CDR3 is 15 amino acids. The CDR3: CASSLGGGRSYEQYF.

The CDR3 loop is CASSPNGPGGDYSNQPQHF. V usage is TRBV4-2 and J usage is TRBJ1-5; there is no DNA to check the TCRdb D call of TRBD1. CDR3 length: 19 amino acids. Germline values: CDR1 LGHNA, CDR2 YNFKEQ.

The chain recombines TRBV12-3 or TRBV12-4 with TRBJ1-2. The CDR3 consists of 15 residues. This CDR3 reads CASSLVGTSNYGYTF.

The CDR3 spells CASKGQESYEQYF. The chain has TRBV25-1 and TRBJ2-7; TCRdb's D call of TRBD1 is untestable without DNA. This CDR3 has 13 residues. From germline, CDR1 is MGHDK and CDR2 SYGVNS.

This chain joins TRBV20-1 and TRBJ2-5; TCRdb's D call of TRBD2 is untestable without DNA. The CDR3 sequence is 15 residues long. The germline V gene has CDR1 DFQATT and CDR2 SNEGSKA (reference sequence). CDR3 region: CSASPYRSLQETQYF.

The CDR3 here is CATSRTPDRDRSGANVLTF. The rearrangement uses TRBV15 and TRBJ2-6; TCRdb's assignment of TRBD1 cannot be checked, as there is no DNA. The CDR3 is made up of 19 amino acids. The germline CDR1 and CDR2 sequences are LNHNV and YYDKDF (reference sequence).

The chain joins TRBV4-3 to TRBJ1-4; the D gene TCRdb calls, TRBD1, cannot be checked with no DNA. Germline V CDR1 and CDR2: LGHNA, YSLEER. The CDR3 extends over 15 amino acids. The CDR3 is CASSRLTGPNEKLFF.

The chain links TRBV9 to TRBJ2-3; the D gene TCRdb calls, TRBD1, cannot be checked with no DNA. This CDR3 contains 17 residues. Germline lookup yields CDR1 SGDLS and CDR2 YYNGEE. CDR3 sequence: CASSVGFGSPSTDTQYF.

The chain is built from TRBV28 and TRBJ2-1; TCRdb lists TRBD2, though no DNA is available to test this call. The CDR3 loop spans 15 amino acids. Germline V gene sequence: CDR1 MDHEN, CDR2 SYDVKM. CDR3: CASNLVLLSPNEQFF.

The chain links TRBV5-1 to TRBJ2-7; the D call from TCRdb, TRBD2, cannot be confirmed without DNA. Per germline, CDR1 SGHRS and CDR2 YFSETQ. The CDR3 contains 14 residues. The CDR3 protein is CASSLVGLNYEQYF.

The chain combines TRBV4-1 with TRBJ2-1; there is no DNA to check the TCRdb D call of TRBD2. CDR1 is MGHRA, CDR2 YSYEKL, per germline. The CDR3 covers 16 residues. Here the CDR3 reads CASSLGLAGGNNEQFF.

The V call is TRBV5-4, the J call TRBJ2-7. This CDR3 region has 13 residues. Germline V CDR1 and CDR2: SGHNT, YYREEE (reference sequence). CDR3 amino acids: CASSFFEPYEQYF.

This chain connects TRBV28 to TRBJ1-2; without DNA, the TCRdb call of TRBD1 cannot be checked. The CDR3 is made up of 14 amino acids. Germline lookup yields CDR1 MDHEN and CDR2 SYDVKM. Here the CDR3 reads CASSLDRGGYGYTF.

The chain joins TRBV7-9 to TRBJ2-2; with no DNA, the TCRdb D assignment of TRBD1 cannot be verified. Germline CDR1 SEHNR, CDR2 FQNEAQ (reference sequence). This CDR3 region has 16 residues. CDR3 residues: CASSSRQGVKVGELFF.

This chain's CDR3 is CASSLRGSGVDTQYF. V gene TRBV7-2 combines with J gene TRBJ2-3; TCRdb names TRBD2, which stays unverified in the absence of DNA. CDR1 and CDR2 from the germline V gene are SGHTA and FQGNSA. CDR3 length: 15 residues.

This chain joins TRBV6-6 and TRBJ2-7; lacking DNA, the TRBD2 call made by TCRdb goes unchecked. This CDR3 has 13 amino acids. CDR1 and CDR2 (germline): MNHNY, SVGAGI (reference sequence). The CDR3 here is CATASGSSYEQYF.